One sample yielded the 2 T cell receptor beta chains listed below, sequenced in a study of blood T cell repertoires in COVID-19. Data came from immunoSEQ multiplex PCR; TCRdb stores just in-frame clones and leaves some out. This sample has some 8,100 clones, with about 91% found just once. Sequencing was done on a sample of peripheral blood. All receptors come from a woman between 45 and 60 years old with active COVID-19.

The chain is built from TRBV5-1 and TRBJ1-1; tentative D call: TRBD1 (6 bases). The CDR3 extends over 14 amino acids. From germline, CDR1 is SGHRS and CDR2 YFSETQ. Trimming cost V 2 bases and J 2 bases, with 10 bases left between them. CDR3 sequence reads: CASSLAGANTEAFF. In nucleotides, the CDR3 is TGCGCCAGCAGCTTAGCAGGGGCAAACACTGAAGCTTTCTTT.

The chain links TRBV10-2 to TRBJ2-4, with D hard to call. The germline V gene encodes CDR1 WSHSY and CDR2 SAAADI. CDR3 length equals 16 residues. The V end lost 3 bases, the J end lost 0 bases, and 12 bases lay between the germline ends. CDR3 nucleotide sequence: TGCGCCAGCAGTGAATACGAGAATTTAGCCAAAAACATTCAGTACTTC. This sequence encodes CASSEYENLAKNIQYF.